The TCR beta chain under discussion was sequenced for a study of regulatory T cells in long-lasting Graves disease. Combining iRepertoire HTBI primers with Arm-PCR of CDR3 regions, the authors built TCR beta libraries. TCRdb re-derived calls from the multiplex PCR reads in MiXCR, one entry per CDR3 protein. Of hundreds of thousands of distinct CDR3 sequences in the sample, around 16% were seen once. As regards this clonotype: This may be a read error, as it is one base from a much larger clone.

Germline loops: CDR1 GTSNPN, CDR2 SVGIG (reference sequence). Trimming left V 5 bases short and J 6 bases short, with 11 bases between. There are 12 residues in the CDR3. The time point is: newly diagnosed GD, antithyroid drugs for less than 3 months. Preparation of the TCR library used RNA extracted from PBMCs. These data were also reused for a study on T cells in Graves' hyperthyroidism and ophthalmopathy. That work states: Ophthalmopathy, as predicted by the model, came a median roughly 6.5 months after the prediction.

The chain is built from TRBV30 and TRBJ2-1; D possibly uses TRBD1 or TRBD2 (5 bases each). The sequenced sample was peripheral blood mononuclear cells (PBMCs), obtained at new diagnosis, from a patient treated with antithyroid drugs. This clonotype was sampled from a woman aged 35-65 years with Graves disease. The CDR3 loop reads CAWEGLFNEQFF. CDR3 bases: TGTGCCTGGGAGGGGCTGTTCAATGAGCAGTTCTTC. The complete variable domain, with remaining parts taken from reference TRBV30 and TRBJ2-1, reads SQTIHQWPATLVQPVGSPLSLECTVEGTSNPNLYWYRQAAGRGLQLLFYSVGIGQISSEVPQNLSASRPQDRQFILSSKKLLLSDSGFYLCAWEGLFNEQFFGPGTRLTVL.